This T cell receptor beta chain was obtained from a study of T cells after yellow fever vaccination. The ends were cut back, 0 bases at V and 4 bases at J, with 12 bases in the middle. The CDR3 length is 16 residues. CDR1 is SGHVS, CDR2 FQNEAQ, per germline. This clonotype came up a few times. One entry per CDR3 protein, called by TCRdb with MiXCR from the 5' RACE reads. The profile covers approximately 340,000 distinct CDR3 sequences, with roughly 9.4% appearing a single time and roughly 17% taken by the ten largest. The sequence was obtained from a man between 18 and 29 years old who received the YFV17D yellow fever vaccine. Source: PBMCs, taken on the day of the first yellow fever vaccination. The V call is TRBV7-8, the J call TRBJ2-2; D possibly corresponds to TRBD1 (5 bases). This CDR3 reads CASSLALGVGTGELFF. CDR3 sequence (DNA): TGTGCCAGCAGCTTAGCGCTAGGGGTTGGCACCGGGGAGCTGTTTTTT.